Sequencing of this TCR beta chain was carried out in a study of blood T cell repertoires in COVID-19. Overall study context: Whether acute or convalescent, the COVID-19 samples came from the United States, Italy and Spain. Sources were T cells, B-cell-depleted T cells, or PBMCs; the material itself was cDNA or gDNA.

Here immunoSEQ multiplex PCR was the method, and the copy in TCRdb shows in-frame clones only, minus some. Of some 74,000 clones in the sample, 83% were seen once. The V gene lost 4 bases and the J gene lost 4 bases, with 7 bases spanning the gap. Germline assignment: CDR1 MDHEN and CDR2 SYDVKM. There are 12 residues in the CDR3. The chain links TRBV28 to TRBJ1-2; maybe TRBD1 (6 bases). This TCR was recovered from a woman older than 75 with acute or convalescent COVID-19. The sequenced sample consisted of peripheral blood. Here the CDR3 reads CASSYRAYGYTF. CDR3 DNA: TGTGCCAGCAGTTACAGGGCCTATGGCTACACCTTC.